One and the same sample provided the 23 T cell receptor beta chains below, sequenced in a study of CD8 T cells in Susac syndrome. Reverse transcription of 0.5 to 1 ug RNA was performed with random hexamers. TCRdb reprocessed the immunoSEQ multiplex PCR reads with MiXCR, giving one entry per CDR3 protein. Here the sample spans approximately 120,000 distinct CDR3 sequences, more than 90% being singletons. The sequenced material came from CD4+ T cells from PBMCs. These receptors originate from a human donor in good health.

The rearrangement joins TRBV7-9 to TRBJ2-1, with 8 bases lining up with TRBD2. The CDR3 extends over 16 amino acids. Germline CDR1 reads SEHNR; CDR2 reads FQNEAQ (reference sequence). Trimming removed 4 bases from V and 4 bases from J; junction bases left unmatched: 9. CDR3 nucleotide sequence: TGTGCCAGCAGCTCCTTTAGCGGGAAGTCGTACAATGAGCAGTTCTTC. Residues: CASSSFSGKSYNEQFF.

The V call is TRBV7-2, the J call TRBJ2-2; D call uncertain. The CDR3 runs 17 residues. V dropped 2 bases and J dropped 4 bases, with 17 bases sitting between them. Germline V CDR1 and CDR2: SGHTA, FQGNSA. In DNA, the CDR3 is TGTGCCAGCAGCTTATCTCGGGCGATTTCCCTCACCGGGGAGCTGTTTTTT. Its translation is CASSLSRAISLTGELFF. The full variable domain, its missing parts supplied by reference TRBV7-2 and TRBJ2-2, is GAGVSQSPSNKVTEKGKDVELRCDPISGHTALYWYRQSLGQGLEFLIYFQGNSAPDKSGLPSDRFSAERTGGSVSTLTIQRTQQEDSAVYLCASSLSRAISLTGELFFGEGSRLTVL.

The chain employs TRBV29-1 and TRBJ2-4; 10 bases fit TRBD1. The junction had 11 bases not matched to a gene; V was cut back by 6 bases and J by 9 bases. The CDR3 extends over 14 amino acids. Germline V gene data show CDR1 as SQVTM and CDR2 as ANQGSEA. In DNA, the CDR3 is TGCAGCGTGGACGGACAGGGGGAAGGAGGCATTCAGTACTTC. Encoded protein: CSVDGQGEGGIQYF.

This clonotype was seen only once. This sequence joins TRBV29-1 and TRBJ2-1, with 8 bases that match TRBD1. Germline V lookup: CDR1 SQVTM, CDR2 ANQGSEA. CDR3 length equals 12 residues. The V and J ends lost 6 bases and 15 bases, in that order; junction bases with no gene match: 13. CDR3 protein: CSVDNQGAGTFF. CDR3 bases: TGCAGCGTCGATAATCAGGGGGCTGGTACGTTCTTC.

The chain uses TRBV12-5 and TRBJ1-1; maybe TRBD1 (6 bases). The CDR3 is 15 residues long. The V end lost 4 bases, the J end lost 3 bases, and 15 bases lay between the germline ends. Germline CDR1 is LGHNT and CDR2 is FRNRAP. The CDR3 protein is CASGWENREHTEAFF. The CDR3 DNA reads as TGTGCTAGTGGTTGGGAGAACAGGGAACACACTGAAGCTTTCTTT.

This clonotype was observed once. The chain carries TRBV5-1 and TRBJ2-1; D gene unclear. The CDR3 is 15 residues long. V was cut by 4 bases and J by 5 bases, with 16 bases left in between. Germline V lookup: CDR1 SGHRS, CDR2 YFSETQ. CDR3 protein: CASSLDSSLNNEQFF. In nucleotides, the CDR3 is TGCGCCAGCAGCCTTGACTCCTCACTCAACAATGAGCAGTTCTTC.

This clonotype was picked up one time. This chain connects TRBV9 to TRBJ2-3; 7 bases line up with TRBD1. Germline V CDR1 and CDR2: SGDLS, YYNGEE. Germline trimming cut 0 bases from V and 4 bases from J; bases unmatched to any gene: 8. The CDR3 runs 16 residues. The CDR3 loop reads CASSVVATGSPDTQYF. CDR3 nucleotide sequence: TGTGCCAGCAGCGTAGTCGCGACAGGGTCCCCAGATACGCAGTATTTT.

This clonotype appeared a few times. The CDR3: CASSLGQVNTEAFF. The CDR3 region has the DNA TGTGCCAGCTCCCTTGGACAGGTGAACACTGAAGCTTTCTTT. J is TRBJ1-1 and V is TRBV18; 7 bases are a match to TRBD1. With V trimmed by 6 bases and J by 0 bases, 4 bases remained unmatched. Germline lookup yields CDR1 KGHSH and CDR2 LQKENI. There are 14 residues in the CDR3.

CDR3 bases: TGCAGCGGGCTGGGACAGCCTGAAGCTTTCTTT. Encoded protein: CSGLGQPEAFF. V is TRBV29-1 and J is TRBJ1-1, with 7 positions matching TRBD1. This CDR3 is built from 11 residues. V shed 7 bases, J shed 6 bases, and the junction held 5 bases outside the gene matches. Germline V gives CDR1 SQVTM, CDR2 ANQGSEA.

The V and J genes are TRBV27 and TRBJ2-1; 7 bases are shared with TRBD1. The CDR3 has 16 amino acids. Germline-derived CDR1 and CDR2 are MNHEY and SMNVEV (reference sequence). Germline trimming cut 5 bases from V and 1 base from J; bases unmatched to any gene: 8. The CDR3 region is CASSAVNRGSYNEQFF. CDR3 coding DNA: TGTGCCAGCAGTGCCGTTAACAGGGGATCCTACAATGAGCAGTTCTTC.

This chain links TRBV9 with TRBJ2-2, with 7 nucleotides matching TRBD2. The V and J ends lost 4 bases and 6 bases, in that order; junction bases with no gene match: 3. Germline V gives CDR1 SGDLS, CDR2 YYNGEE. The CDR3 is 13 amino acids. In DNA, the CDR3 is TGTGCCAGCAGCATGGGAGGGGCCGGGGAGCTGTTTTTT. It specifies CASSMGGAGELFF.

The J gene is TRBJ1-1, the V gene TRBV7-9; 7 bases are a match to TRBD1. Germline values: CDR1 SEHNR, CDR2 FQNEAQ (reference sequence). The J segment lost 10 bases and the V segment lost 5 bases, leaving 13 bases of the junction unmatched. The CDR3 extends over 14 amino acids. The CDR3 protein is CASSVEEGAWGAFF. For the CDR3, the DNA is TGTGCCAGCAGCGTGGAGGAGGGGGCGTGGGGAGCTTTCTTT.

This chain links TRBV12-3 or TRBV12-4 with TRBJ1-1, with D maybe TRBD1 (5 bases). V gave up 5 bases and J gave up 2 bases, with 12 bases separating them. This CDR3 has 14 amino acids. The CDR3 here is CASSRWGVNTEAFF. DNA of the CDR3: TGTGCCAGCAGTCGGTGGGGGGTTAACACTGAAGCTTTCTTT.

V and J are TRBV4-3 and TRBJ1-5, with D possibly TRBD1 on 5 matching bases. The CDR3 runs to 16 residues. Germline-derived CDR1 and CDR2 are LGHNA and YSLEER. V was shortened by 3 bases and J by 5 bases, with 17 bases between the two germline ends. CDR3 sequence reads: CASSQDAQGADQPQHF. As DNA, the CDR3 is TGCGCCAGCAGCCAGGACGCCCAGGGCGCCGATCAGCCCCAGCATTTT.

This chain connects TRBV7-8 to TRBJ2-3; TRBD2 matches 14 bases. CDR3 length: 15 residues. Germline CDR1 is SGHVS and CDR2 is FQNEAQ. Losses at the gene ends were 3 bases for V and 8 bases for J; bases not matched to a gene: 4. CDR3 in amino acids: CASSFAGLAGATQYF. Here the CDR3 DNA reads TGTGCCAGCAGCTTTGCGGGACTAGCGGGAGCTACGCAGTATTTT.

The chain carries TRBV27 and TRBJ2-1, with D hard to call. The CDR3 length is 15 residues. V lost 4 bases and J lost 5, with 15 bases in between. The germline CDR1 and CDR2 sequences are MNHEY and SMNVEV (reference sequence). CDR3 nucleotide sequence: TGTGCCAGCAGTTCGAGTTTCCTCACCAACAATGAGCAGTTCTTC. Encoded protein: CASSSSFLTNNEQFF.

V and J are TRBV20-1 and TRBJ2-5; 16 positions match TRBD2. J gave up 4 bases and V 6 bases, and 8 bases lay outside the gene matches. The germline gives CDR1 DFQATT, CDR2 SNEGSKA (reference sequence). The CDR3 is made up of 16 amino acids. CDR3 in amino acids: CSASGTSGRARETQYF. In DNA, the CDR3 is TGCAGTGCCTCCGGGACTAGCGGGAGGGCCAGAGAGACCCAGTACTTC.

The rearrangement joins TRBV9 to TRBJ1-3; D unclear. V was shortened by 5 bases and J by 4 bases, with 16 bases between the two germline ends. Germline CDR1 SGDLS, CDR2 YYNGEE. CDR3 length equals 15 residues. The CDR3 region is CASSEAPFYGNTIYF. The CDR3 region has the DNA TGTGCCAGCAGTGAAGCACCCTTCTACGGAAACACCATATATTTT.

The chain links TRBV6-6 to TRBJ1-5, with D maybe TRBD1 (5 bases). Trimming took off 0 bases at V and 6 bases at J, with 12 bases between the two ends. The germline gives CDR1 MNHNY, CDR2 SVGAGI (reference sequence). The CDR3 length is 15 residues. The CDR3 DNA reads as TGTGCCAGCAGTTACTCGATAAGCGGGGGTCAGCCCCAGCATTTT. Protein sequence: CASSYSISGGQPQHF.

The chain combines TRBV13 with TRBJ1-3; 7 bases fit TRBD1. V was pared by 0 bases and J by 4 bases, with 6 bases of the junction left unmatched. The CDR3 consists of 16 residues. Per germline, CDR1 PRHDT and CDR2 FYEKMQ (reference sequence). The CDR3 region has the DNA TGTGCCAGCAGCTTAGGCCGACAGGGTGGCGGAAACACCATATATTTT. Protein: CASSLGRQGGGNTIYF.

This clonotype was counted once. The chain has TRBV9 and TRBJ2-3, with 9 positions matching TRBD2. The CDR3 is made up of 16 amino acids. CDR1 SGDLS and CDR2 YYNGEE come from the germline V gene. V lost 4 bases and J lost 4; bases outside the gene matches: 10. This CDR3 is CASSPLVAGVADTQYF. For the CDR3, the DNA is TGTGCCAGCAGCCCCTTGGTAGCGGGGGTGGCAGATACGCAGTATTTT.

The V and J genes are TRBV29-1 and TRBJ2-5, with D maybe TRBD1 (5 bases). Trimming stripped 5 bases from V and 2 bases from J, with 9 bases between. Germline V gene sequence: CDR1 SQVTM, CDR2 ANQGSEA. The CDR3 is made up of 12 amino acids. CDR3 amino acids: CSVRGMQETQYF. The CDR3 DNA sequence: TGCAGCGTTAGGGGAATGCAAGAGACCCAGTACTTC.

The chain is built from TRBV18 and TRBJ2-7; the match to TRBD2 covers 15 bases. The CDR3 is 17 amino acids. Trimming at V came to 3 bases and at J to 0 bases, leaving 3 bases not matched to a gene. Germline V CDR1 and CDR2: KGHSH, LQKENI. This CDR3 reads CASSPGTSGRSSYEQYF. The DNA of the CDR3 is TGTGCCAGCTCACCCGGGACTAGCGGGAGGAGCTCCTACGAGCAGTACTTC.